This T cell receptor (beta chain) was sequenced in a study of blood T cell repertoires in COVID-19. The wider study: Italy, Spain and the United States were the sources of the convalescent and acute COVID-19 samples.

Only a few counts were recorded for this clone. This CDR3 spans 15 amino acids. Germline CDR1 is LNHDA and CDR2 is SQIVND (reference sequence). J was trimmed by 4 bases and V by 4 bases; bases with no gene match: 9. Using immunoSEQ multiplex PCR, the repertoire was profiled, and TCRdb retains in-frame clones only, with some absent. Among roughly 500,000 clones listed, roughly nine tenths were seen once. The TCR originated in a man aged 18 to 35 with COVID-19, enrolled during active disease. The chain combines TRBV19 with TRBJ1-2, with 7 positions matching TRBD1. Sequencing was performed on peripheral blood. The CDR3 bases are TGTGCCAGTAGTACGTCCACCGGGACAGCCTATGGCTACACCTTC. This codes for CASSTSTGTAYGYTF.